The rows below give T cell receptor beta chains drawn from one sample of a study of T cell responses to AZD1222 COVID-19 vaccine. Sequencing was performed with immunoSEQ multiplex PCR; in TCRdb, only in-frame clones are kept and a portion is missing. The repertoire consists of over 90,000 clones, with more than 75% occurring once and the leading ten covering 12%. This specimen consisted of peripheral blood, obtained 28 days after the second AZD1222 dose. The receptors come from an adult who received the AZD1222 COVID-19 vaccine. Each CDR3 is given with its conserved first and last residue. The D gene is left open where the match is weak. For some rows the clone size is stated as once, few or many, or as a class when expanded; others skip it.

few,TRBJ1-1,TRBV15,.,CASAPGGTEAFF,TGTGCCTCAGCTCCGGGGGGAACTGAAGCTTTCTTT
.,TRBJ2-5,TRBV18,.,CASSPRVETQYF,TGTGCCAGCTCACCACGGGTGGAGACCCAGTACTTC
.,TRBJ1-2,TRBV19,.,CASSMARANYGYTF,TGTGCCAGTAGTATGGCCAGGGCTAACTATGGCTACACCTTC
once,TRBJ1-5,TRBV7-9,.,CASSLTGQGQPQHF,TGTGCCAGCAGCTTGACGGGCCAAGGGCAGCCCCAGCATTTT
.,TRBJ2-6,TRBV5-8,TRBD2,CASSSGLAGAGANVLTF,TGTGCCAGCAGCTCGGGACTAGCGGGGGCTGGGGCCAACGTCCTGACTTTC
once,TRBJ1-3,TRBV28,.,CASLDTSGNTIYF,TGTGCCAGCTTAGACACGTCTGGAAACACCATATATTTT
once,TRBJ1-3,TRBV12-3/TRBV12-4,.,CASSLRAGNTIYF,TGTGCCAGCAGTTTAAGAGCCGGAAACACCATATATTTT
.,TRBJ1-1,TRBV6-5,.,CASSYEMNTEAFF,TGTGCCAGCAGTTACGAGATGAACACTGAAGCTTTCTTT
.,TRBJ1-2,TRBV4-3,TRBD1,CASSQETGEAFYGYTF,TGCGCCAGCAGCCAGGAGACAGGGGAGGCTTTCTATGGCTACACCTTC
.,TRBJ1-5,TRBV30,TRBD1,CAWRTGGPQHF,TGTGCCTGGAGGACAGGGGGCCCCCAGCATTTT
.,TRBJ2-5,TRBV7-8,.,CASSLGGAGPHQETQYF,TGTGCCAGCAGCTTAGGGGGGGCGGGGCCTCACCAAGAGACCCAGTACTTC
.,TRBJ1-2,TRBV30,TRBD1,CAWSEGAGLGYTF,TGTGCCTGGAGTGAGGGGGCGGGGCTTGGCTACACCTTC
.,TRBJ1-4,TRBV4-2,.,CASSQDRGAREKLFF,TGTGCCAGCAGCCAAGATCGGGGGGCAAGGGAAAAACTGTTTTTT
.,TRBJ1-6,TRBV5-6,.,CASSLVNSPLHF,TGTGCCAGCAGCTTGGTTAATTCACCCCTCCACTTT
.,TRBJ1-6,TRBV21-1,.,CASSKGTVKPLHF,TGTGCCAGCAGCAAAGGGACCGTGAAACCCCTCCACTTT
.,TRBJ2-1,TRBV6-2/TRBV6-3,TRBD2,CASSYSETSSPAVMFF,TGTGCCAGCAGTTACTCGGAGACTAGCTCCCCGGCTGTTATGTTCTTC
.,TRBJ1-2,TRBV7-9,TRBD1,CASSTLTGDSSYGYTF,TGTGCCAGCAGCACCCTTACCGGGGACAGCTCCTATGGCTACACCTTC
once,TRBJ2-1,TRBV24-1,TRBD2,CATSTSGSYNEQFF,TGTGCCACCAGTACTAGCGGGAGTTACAATGAGCAGTTCTTC
.,TRBJ2-2,TRBV28,TRBD2,CASSLMAGAGGELFF,TGTGCCAGCAGTTTAATGGCGGGAGCGGGCGGGGAGCTGTTTTTT
few,TRBJ1-6,TRBV5-8,.,CASSSETGEPLHF,TGTGCCAGCAGCTCGGAGACAGGCGAACCCCTCCACTTT
.,TRBJ2-5,TRBV3-1/TRBV3-2,.,CASSRSRGVTQYF,TGTGCCAGCAGCCGTTCCAGGGGCGTCACCCAGTACTTC
.,TRBJ2-5,TRBV18,.,CASSPLEETQYF,TGTGCCAGCTCACCTTTGGAAGAGACCCAGTACTTC
.,TRBJ2-7,TRBV4-1,TRBD1,CASSQGDRVPYEQYF,TGCGCCAGCAGCCAAGGGGACAGGGTTCCCTACGAGCAGTACTTC
.,TRBJ1-6,TRBV5-4,TRBD1,CASSRSGTGYNSPLHF,TGTGCCAGCAGCCGAAGCGGGACAGGTTATAATTCACCCCTCCACTTT
.,TRBJ1-1,TRBV3-1/TRBV3-2,.,CASSQDPGTDTEAFF,TGTGCCAGCAGCCAAGACCCCGGGACGGACACTGAAGCTTTCTTT
few,TRBJ1-2,TRBV6-2/TRBV6-3,.,CASSYRWDPEGYTF,TGTGCCAGCAGTTACCGGTGGGATCCGGAGGGCTACACCTTC
.,TRBJ1-2,TRBV6-5,.,CASSYQARPYGYTF,TGTGCCAGCAGTTACCAAGCCAGACCCTATGGCTACACCTTC
.,TRBJ2-1,TRBV6-2/TRBV6-3,TRBD2,CASSWTSGLYNEQFF,TGTGCCAGCAGTTGGACTAGCGGGCTATACAATGAGCAGTTCTTC
.,TRBJ1-1,TRBV5-4,TRBD1,CASTPYRGVRPEAFF,TGTGCCAGCACCCCTTACAGGGGAGTAAGACCTGAAGCTTTCTTT
.,TRBJ2-2,TRBV2,.,CASSDWQNTGELFF,TGTGCCAGCAGTGACTGGCAGAACACCGGGGAGCTGTTTTTT
.,TRBJ2-1,TRBV4-3,TRBD1,CASSLGTTGGYEQFF,TGCGCCAGCAGCCTAGGGACGACAGGGGGCTATGAGCAGTTCTTC
.,TRBJ2-5,TRBV7-2,TRBD2,CASSWGLAASTGDF,TGTGCCAGCAGCTGGGGACTAGCTGCCTCCACCGGGGACTTC
.,TRBJ2-1,TRBV18,.,CASSIPQLLNEQFF,TGTGCCAGCTCGATACCGCAACTCCTCAATGAGCAGTTCTTC
.,TRBJ2-7,TRBV4-1,.,CASSQDPARANEQYF,TGCGCCAGCAGCCAAGATCCCGCCAGGGCCAACGAGCAGTACTTC
.,TRBJ2-5,TRBV4-1,.,CASSQDPGSHWETQYF,TGCGCCAGCAGCCAAGATCCCGGGTCTCATTGGGAGACCCAGTACTTC
.,TRBJ2-2,TRBV9,.,CASSVGFLAPTGELFF,TGTGCCAGCAGCGTAGGGTTCCTAGCCCCCACCGGGGAGCTGTTTTTT
.,TRBJ1-1,TRBV7-9,TRBD1,CASSFQGAVEAFF,TGTGCCAGCAGCTTCCAGGGGGCCGTGGAAGCTTTCTTT
.,TRBJ2-3,TRBV6-5,.,CASSYSNWGDTDTQYF,TGTGCCAGCAGTTACTCGAACTGGGGAGACACAGATACGCAGTATTTT
.,TRBJ1-3,TRBV28,TRBD1,CASSSHDRERNTIYF,TGTGCCAGCAGTTCACATGACAGGGAACGAAACACCATATATTTT
few,TRBJ2-1,TRBV6-5,.,CASSYSPSYNEQFF,TGTGCCAGCAGTTACTCTCCCTCCTACAATGAGCAGTTCTTC
.,TRBJ2-3,TRBV20-1,TRBD2,CSASSAGGPGDTQYF,TGCAGTGCTAGTTCAGCGGGGGGGCCTGGAGATACGCAGTATTTT
.,TRBJ2-2,TRBV6-1,TRBD2,CASSEGSGSYAGELFF,TGTGCCAGCAGTGAGGGCAGCGGGAGTTACGCCGGGGAGCTGTTTTTT